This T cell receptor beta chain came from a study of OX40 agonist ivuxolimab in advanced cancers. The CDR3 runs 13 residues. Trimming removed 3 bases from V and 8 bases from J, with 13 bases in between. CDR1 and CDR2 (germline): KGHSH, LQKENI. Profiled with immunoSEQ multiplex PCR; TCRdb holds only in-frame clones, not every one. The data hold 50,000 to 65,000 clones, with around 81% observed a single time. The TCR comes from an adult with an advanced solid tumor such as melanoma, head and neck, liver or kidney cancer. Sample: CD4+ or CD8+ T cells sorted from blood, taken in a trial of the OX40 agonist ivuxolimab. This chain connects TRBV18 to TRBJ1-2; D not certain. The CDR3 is CASSPTEEKGYTF. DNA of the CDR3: TGTGCCAGCTCACCGACGGAGGAAAAGGGCTACACCTTC.